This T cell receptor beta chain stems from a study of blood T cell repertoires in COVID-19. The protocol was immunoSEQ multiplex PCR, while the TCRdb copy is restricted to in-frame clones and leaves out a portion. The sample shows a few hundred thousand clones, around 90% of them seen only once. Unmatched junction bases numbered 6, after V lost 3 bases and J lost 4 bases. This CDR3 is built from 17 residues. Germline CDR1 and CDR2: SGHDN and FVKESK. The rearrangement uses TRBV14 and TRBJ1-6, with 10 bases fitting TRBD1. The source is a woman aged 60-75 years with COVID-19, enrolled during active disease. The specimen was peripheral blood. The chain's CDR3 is CASSHTGTGVYNSPLHF. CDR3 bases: TGTGCCAGCAGCCACACCGGGACAGGGGTATATAATTCACCCCTCCACTTT.